This record looks at one TCR beta chain sequence and its context. Its cognate antigen has yet to be identified. No base-level quality is on record; no much larger clone is a single base apart. Additional DNA sequences in this sample encode the identical CDR3. The data belong to a study of shared clonotypes between healthy human individuals (dated by TCRdb to 2020 to 2022). Study-level background: The cohort included three men and a couple of women between 18 and 49 years of age. For each donor, CD4 naive and CD4 memory were each run on three plates, CD8 naive on two plates, and CD8 memory on one plate. To estimate repertoire size and how much clonotype sharing occurs between individuals, the study deeply sequenced the blood TCR repertoires of several healthy adults. Different laboratories and diverse techniques were used to prepare libraries and sequence TCR repertoires, to increase sequencing depth and limit assay-specific biases. Per donor, leukapheresis produced somewhere between about 0.94 and 9 billion PBMCs. Study-wide conclusions, independent of this receptor: The genetic and exposure-history diversity represented was limited by the small number of donors. Even with the large sequencing depth, rarefaction of the sorted-subset datasets indicated that sequencing was incomplete. Sampling was restricted to blood, and TCR repertoires in tissues likely differ from the TCR repertoires found in blood. Across a handful of donors, approximately 4.6% of naive CD4, 3.5% of naive CD8, about 2% of memory CD4, and 0.4% of memory CD8 clonotypes were shared. Based on pairwise subsampling, the degree of clonotype sharing among donors was expected to be affected by sequencing depth. Compared with non-shared clonotypes, clonotypes shared by all four sorted-subset donors had higher generation probabilities. Naive subsets generally had larger estimated clonotype richness than memory subsets did.

CD8 naive samples were obtained by positive selection for CCR7 among CD45RO-negative cells, yielding a CD45RA+CCR7+ population from which TemRA cells were excluded. Donors were healthy HIV-negative adults with no recently reported acute infections or vaccinations. All donors were Caucasian adults living in Nashville, Tennessee, USA. Blood was obtained by leukapheresis, after which PBMCs were separated by Ficoll-Histopaque density gradient centrifugation and cryopreserved in liquid nitrogen vapor phase. Analytical flow cytometry was used to check the purity and quantity of every magnetically sorted T cell population. Genomic DNA was isolated from every sorted fraction and measured by UV absorbance on a Nanodrop 2000c. The junction carries 9 bases between V and J, which are trimmed by 4 bases and 2 bases respectively. CDR1 and CDR2 are read off the germline V gene as SNHLY and FYNNEI. Counted from cysteine to phenylalanine, this CDR3 has 13 amino acids. Only the CDR3 portion is preserved as DNA: 39 bases, with reading frame beginning at the first base.

TCR CDR3 regions were amplified from genomic DNA by multiplex PCR using the deep immunoSEQ assay. Extracted genomic DNA from each cell subset was spread evenly across all wells of several immunoSEQ 96-well plates, with each plate serving as a replicate. For sorted subsets, 200 ng of genomic DNA, equivalent to 25,000 to 30,000 T cell genomes, went into each replicate PCR. Purified libraries were quantified with a Qubit 3.0 fluorometer, sized on a Bioanalyzer 2100, and re-quantified with the KAPA Library Quantification kit. Every immunoSEQ 96-well plate was sequenced on a dedicated single-read 150-cycle Illumina NextSeq 550 flow cell. The source study handled its data this way. Because the immunoSEQ output held only junctional sequences and lacked quality scores, the filtering could not match the filtering applied to full-length reads. To assign V/J genes and CDR3, sequences were annotated against IMGT germline references using PyIR, a Python wrapper for IgBLAST v1.9. Any read was removed if the V/J assignment was weak (E-value above 1e-6), the CDR3 was missing, or the read contained stop codons, out-of-frame junctions, or ambiguous translated residues. V3J clonotypes were defined as sequences sharing the same inferred V gene, J gene, and CDR3 amino acid sequence. Percentage overlap between repertoires was calculated by dividing the number of shared unique clonotypes by the size of the smaller repertoire. RTK rarefaction, the Chao1 estimator, and Recon v2.1 estimates of unobserved clonotypes were used to assess repertoire richness. For all TCRbeta clonotypes obtained by the gDNA method from several donors, generation probabilities were computed with OLGA. TCRdb provides this immuneACCESS table in a form limited to in-frame rearrangements. Some clones are lacking; in checked studies, under half of them reflect an unresolved V gene, and why the rest are absent is not known. V and J calls and clone size follow that table, whereas D and trimming were derived from the DNA. The sample table lists hundreds of thousands of clones, roughly 96% of them with a count of one. The ten biggest clones cover about 0.11% of the sample.

The material sequenced was naive CD8+ T cells sorted from blood. The label giving this sample's cell subset or site can be read as: CD45RA+CCR7+. The receptor's source is a woman aged 25 to 39 in good health. The V gene is TRBV2 and the J gene is TRBJ2-7; the D gene is perhaps TRBD1 or TRBD2, each of them matching over 5 bases. The nucleotide sequence reads as follows: TGTGCCAGCAGTGCTGGGACCACCTACGAGCAGTACTTC. The translation is CASSAGTTYEQYF.